The rows below give T cell receptor beta chains drawn from one sample of a study of T cells in Graves' hyperthyroidism and ophthalmopathy. TCRdb re-analysed the multiplex PCR reads in MiXCR, keeping a single row per CDR3 protein. The repertoire includes some 370,000 distinct CDR3 sequences, more than 12% of them detected once, and around 28% sits in the top ten. The sequencing input was blood. The receptors derive from a man between 45 and 60 years old with Graves' ophthalmopathy. The CDR3 runs from the conserved cysteine through the conserved F or W. The order of the fields is CDR3 protein, CDR3 DNA, D gene, V gene, J gene, clone size. A D gene is named only where the DNA matches it firmly. Size is stated for part of the rows, as once, few or many counts, or as a class when the clone is expanded.

CDR3aa: CSARDEGRTDTQYF
CDR3nt: TGCAGTGCTAGAGATGAAGGGCGCACAGATACGCAGTATTTT
d_gene: -
v_gene: TRBV20-1
j_gene: TRBJ2-3
abundance: many

CDR3aa: CASSLLPRGRSYEQYF
CDR3nt: TGCGCCAGCAGCCTCCTACCCAGGGGGCGGTCCTACGAGCAGTACTTC
d_gene: TRBD1
v_gene: TRBV4-1
j_gene: TRBJ2-7
abundance: many

CDR3aa: CASTDAPGYEQYF
CDR3nt: TGTGCCAGCACGGACGCCCCGGGCTACGAGCAGTACTTC
d_gene: -
v_gene: TRBV11-1
j_gene: TRBJ2-7
abundance: -

CDR3aa: CASSLTSGREPEQFF
CDR3nt: TGTGCCAGTAGCCTGACTAGCGGGAGGGAGCCTGAGCAGTTCTTC
d_gene: TRBD2
v_gene: TRBV19
j_gene: TRBJ2-1
abundance: few

CDR3aa: CASSLRLAGANEQFF
CDR3nt: TGTGCCAGCAGCCTCCGACTAGCGGGGGCCAATGAGCAGTTCTTC
d_gene: TRBD2
v_gene: TRBV7-3
j_gene: TRBJ2-1
abundance: many

CDR3aa: CASSRTSGRSYNEQFF
CDR3nt: TGCGCCAGCAGCCGGACTAGCGGGAGATCCTACAATGAGCAGTTCTTC
d_gene: TRBD2
v_gene: TRBV5-1
j_gene: TRBJ2-1
abundance: many

CDR3aa: CASNNRGLAGDRSSYNEQFF
CDR3nt: TGTGCCAGCAACAACAGGGGGCTAGCGGGAGATCGATCCTCCTACAATGAGCAGTTCTTC
d_gene: -
v_gene: TRBV12-3/TRBV12-4
j_gene: TRBJ2-1
abundance: -

CDR3aa: CASSQSRDRNTEAFF
CDR3nt: TGTGCCAGCAGTCAATCGCGGGACAGGAACACTGAAGCTTTCTTT
d_gene: TRBD1
v_gene: TRBV7-6
j_gene: TRBJ1-1
abundance: many

CDR3aa: CASSEAGVSYNSPLHF
CDR3nt: TGTGCCAGCAGTGAAGCAGGGGTCTCCTATAATTCACCCCTCCACTTT
d_gene: -
v_gene: TRBV2
j_gene: TRBJ1-6
abundance: -

CDR3aa: CASSLLGGGYTF
CDR3nt: TGTGCCAGCAGCTTGCTTGGGGGCGGCTACACCTTC
d_gene: -
v_gene: TRBV5-4
j_gene: TRBJ1-2
abundance: -

CDR3aa: CASMTTRNTEAFF
CDR3nt: TGCGCCAGCATGACGACGAGGAACACTGAAGCTTTCTTT
d_gene: -
v_gene: TRBV5-1
j_gene: TRBJ1-1
abundance: many

CDR3aa: CSAPETGGHEQYF
CDR3nt: TGCAGTGCACCGGAGACAGGAGGCCACGAGCAGTACTTC
d_gene: -
v_gene: TRBV20-1
j_gene: TRBJ2-7
abundance: many

CDR3aa: CASSMTSAYNEQFF
CDR3nt: TGTGCCAGCAGCATGACTAGCGCGTACAATGAGCAGTTCTTC
d_gene: TRBD2
v_gene: TRBV2
j_gene: TRBJ2-1
abundance: few

CDR3aa: CASRSGDRYEQYF
CDR3nt: TGTGCCAGCAGATCAGGAGACAGGTACGAGCAGTACTTC
d_gene: -
v_gene: TRBV6-1
j_gene: TRBJ2-7
abundance: many

CDR3aa: CSTRDASNLPTEQFF
CDR3nt: TGCAGTACTAGAGATGCCTCCAACTTACCCACTGAGCAGTTCTTC
d_gene: -
v_gene: TRBV20-1
j_gene: TRBJ2-1
abundance: -

CDR3aa: CASKTSGRHYEQYF
CDR3nt: TGTGCCAGCAAGACTAGCGGGAGACACTACGAGCAGTACTTC
d_gene: TRBD2
v_gene: TRBV28
j_gene: TRBJ2-7
abundance: many

CDR3aa: CASSGGGNLPQQYF
CDR3nt: TGTGCCAGCAGTGGGGGCGGAAACCTACCGCAGCAGTACTTC
d_gene: -
v_gene: TRBV9
j_gene: TRBJ2-7
abundance: few

CDR3aa: CSAITHGDTQYF
CDR3nt: TGCAGTGCAATCACCCACGGAGATACGCAGTATTTT
d_gene: -
v_gene: TRBV20-1
j_gene: TRBJ2-3
abundance: -

CDR3aa: CASSRGLVNTIYF
CDR3nt: TGTGCCAGCAGCCGAGGATTGGTAAACACCATATATTTT
d_gene: -
v_gene: TRBV7-2
j_gene: TRBJ1-3
abundance: -

CDR3aa: CVSSELAPSYNEQFF
CDR3nt: TGTGTCAGCAGTGAACTAGCGCCGTCCTACAATGAGCAGTTCTTC
d_gene: TRBD2
v_gene: TRBV6-1
j_gene: TRBJ2-1
abundance: -

CDR3aa: CAISESDSPLHF
CDR3nt: TGTGCCATCAGTGAGTCGGATTCACCCCTCCACTTT
d_gene: -
v_gene: TRBV10-3
j_gene: TRBJ1-6
abundance: once

CDR3aa: CASSLWVCLASESTGELFF
CDR3nt: TGTGCCAGCAGTTTATGGGTTTGTCTGGCTAGCGAGAGCACCGGGGAGCTGTTTTTT
d_gene: -
v_gene: TRBV27
j_gene: TRBJ2-2
abundance: many

CDR3aa: CAISESRGDTQYF
CDR3nt: TGTGCCATCAGTGAGTCGAGGGGAGATACGCAGTATTTT
d_gene: -
v_gene: TRBV10-3
j_gene: TRBJ2-3
abundance: few

CDR3aa: CASSYLDGTGTAFF
CDR3nt: TGTGCCAGCAGTTACCTCGATGGGACAGGTACTGCTTTCTTT
d_gene: TRBD1
v_gene: TRBV6-5
j_gene: TRBJ1-1
abundance: -

CDR3aa: CASSGGAGSSYNSPLHF
CDR3nt: TGTGCCAGCAGCGGGGGGGCAGGCAGCTCCTATAATTCACCCCTCCACTTT
d_gene: -
v_gene: TRBV2
j_gene: TRBJ1-6
abundance: -

CDR3aa: CASSVRLAASTDTQYF
CDR3nt: TGTGCCAGCAGTGTCAGGCTAGCGGCCAGCACAGATACGCAGTATTTT
d_gene: TRBD2
v_gene: TRBV2
j_gene: TRBJ2-3
abundance: many